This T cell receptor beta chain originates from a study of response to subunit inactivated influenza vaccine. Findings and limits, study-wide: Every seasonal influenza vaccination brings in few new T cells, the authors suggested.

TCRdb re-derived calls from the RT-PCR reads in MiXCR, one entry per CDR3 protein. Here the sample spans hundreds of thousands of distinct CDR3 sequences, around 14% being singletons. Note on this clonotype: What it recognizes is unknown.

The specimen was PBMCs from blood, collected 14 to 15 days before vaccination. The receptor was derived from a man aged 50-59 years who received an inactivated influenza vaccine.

DNA for the CDR3: TGTGCCAGCAGTTTCACCGGGACAGCGCCCAGAGACGAGCAGTACTTC. It translates to CASSFTGTAPRDEQYF. The chain links TRBV12-3 or TRBV12-4 to TRBJ2-7; 7 positions match TRBD1. The CDR3 is 16 residues long. Unmatched junction bases numbered 13, after V lost 3 bases and J lost 5 bases.